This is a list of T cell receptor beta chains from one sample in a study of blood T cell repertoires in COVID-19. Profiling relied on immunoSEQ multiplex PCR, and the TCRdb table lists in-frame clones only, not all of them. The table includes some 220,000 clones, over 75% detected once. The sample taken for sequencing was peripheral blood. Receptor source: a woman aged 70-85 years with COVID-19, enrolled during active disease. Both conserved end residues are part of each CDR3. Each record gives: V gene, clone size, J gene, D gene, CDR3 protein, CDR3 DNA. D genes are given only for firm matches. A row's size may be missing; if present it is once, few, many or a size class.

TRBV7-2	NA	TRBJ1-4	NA	CASSARGSTNEKLFF	TGTGCCAGCAGCGCGAGGGGGTCAACTAATGAAAAACTGTTTTTT
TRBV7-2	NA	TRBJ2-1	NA	CASSLTVNFEQFF	TGTGCCAGCAGCTTGACAGTCAACTTTGAGCAGTTCTTC
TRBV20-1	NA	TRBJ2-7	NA	CRVGGAYEQYF	TGCAGGGTGGGCGGGGCCTACGAGCAGTACTTC
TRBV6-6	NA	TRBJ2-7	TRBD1	CASRPTGKTYEQYF	TGTGCCAGCAGACCGACAGGGAAAACCTACGAGCAGTACTTC
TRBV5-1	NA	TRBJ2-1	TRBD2	CASSSLAASYNEQFF	TGCGCCAGCAGCTCACTAGCGGCTTCCTACAATGAGCAGTTCTTC
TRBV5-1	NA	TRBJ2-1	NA	CASSLASEPYNEQFF	TGCGCCAGCAGCTTGGCCAGTGAACCCTACAATGAGCAGTTCTTC
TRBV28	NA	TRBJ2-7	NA	CASSFGGGGGSSTYEQYF	TGTGCCAGCAGTTTTGGAGGGGGCGGGGGGTCAAGTACCTACGAGCAGTACTTC
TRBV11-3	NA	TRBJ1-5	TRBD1	CASSGGQNQPQHF	TGTGCCAGCAGCGGGGGACAGAATCAGCCCCAGCATTTT
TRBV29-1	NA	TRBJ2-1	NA	CSVEPQGGGEQFF	TGCAGCGTTGAACCCCAGGGAGGGGGTGAGCAGTTCTTC
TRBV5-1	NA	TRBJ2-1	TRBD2	CASSLEGGHYNEQFF	TGCGCCAGCAGCTTGGAGGGAGGGCACTACAATGAGCAGTTCTTC
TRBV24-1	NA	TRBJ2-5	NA	CATSDLGADRQETQYF	TGTGCCACCAGTGATTTAGGGGCGGACAGACAAGAGACCCAGTACTTC
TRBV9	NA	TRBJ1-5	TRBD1	CASSSGTGNNQPQHF	TGTGCCAGCAGTTCCGGGACAGGAAACAATCAGCCCCAGCATTTT
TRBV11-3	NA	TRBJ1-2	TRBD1	CASSSGQGLGYGYTF	TGTGCCAGCAGCTCGGGACAGGGATTAGGCTATGGCTACACCTTC
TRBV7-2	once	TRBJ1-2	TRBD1	CASSLVGQVGSYTF	TGTGCCAGCAGCTTAGTGGGACAGGTCGGCAGCTACACCTTC
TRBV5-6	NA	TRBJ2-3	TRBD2	CASSLVSGGTDTQYF	TGTGCCAGCAGCTTGGTTAGCGGGGGCACAGATACGCAGTATTTT
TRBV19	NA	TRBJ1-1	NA	CASLGHLNTEAFF	TGTGCCAGTTTGGGACACCTGAACACTGAAGCTTTCTTT
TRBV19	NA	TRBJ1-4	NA	CASSMGGITNEKLFF	TGTGCCAGTAGTATGGGGGGGATAACTAATGAAAAACTGTTTTTT
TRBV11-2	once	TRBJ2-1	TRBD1	CASSLMSGQGLYEQFF	TGTGCCAGCAGCTTAATGTCGGGACAGGGTTTGTATGAGCAGTTCTTC
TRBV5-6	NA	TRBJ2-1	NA	CASSLEGETSYNEQFF	TGTGCCAGCAGCTTGGAGGGGGAAACGTCCTACAATGAGCAGTTCTTC
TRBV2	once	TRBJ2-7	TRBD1	CASSDVQGAWYEQYF	TGTGCCAGCAGTGATGTCCAGGGGGCATGGTACGAGCAGTACTTC
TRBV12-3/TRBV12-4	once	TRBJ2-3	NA	CASSGTFTQYF	TGTGCCAGCAGTGGTACATTCACGCAGTATTTT
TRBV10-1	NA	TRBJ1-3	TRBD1	CASSESTGTGGAGNTIYF	TGCGCCAGCAGTGAGTCGACCGGGACAGGGGGCGCTGGAAACACCATATATTTT
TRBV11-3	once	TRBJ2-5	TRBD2	CASSLGAGGQETQYF	TGTGCCAGCAGCTTAGGAGCGGGGGGGCAAGAGACCCAGTACTTC
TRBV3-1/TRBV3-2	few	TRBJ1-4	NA	CASSQGYRTMTTNEKLFF	TGTGCCAGCAGCCAAGGATACAGGACCATGACGACTAATGAAAAACTGTTTTTT
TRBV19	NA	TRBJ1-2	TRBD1	CASSTNRGMNYGYTF	TGTGCCAGTAGTACCAACAGGGGGATGAACTATGGCTACACCTTC
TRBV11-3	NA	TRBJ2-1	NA	CASSLTASYNEQFF	TGTGCCAGCAGCTTGACTGCCTCCTACAATGAGCAGTTCTTC
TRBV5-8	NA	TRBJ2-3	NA	CASGRTLSTDTQYF	TGTGCCAGCGGCCGGACACTAAGCACAGATACGCAGTATTTT
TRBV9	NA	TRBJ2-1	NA	CASSVLTGALNEQFF	TGTGCCAGCAGCGTGTTGACGGGAGCCCTCAATGAGCAGTTCTTC
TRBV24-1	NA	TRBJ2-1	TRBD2	CATSDQRGLSSYNEQFF	TGTGCCACCAGTGACCAGCGGGGGCTCAGCTCCTACAATGAGCAGTTCTTC
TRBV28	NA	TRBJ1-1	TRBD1	CASREQGNKNTEAFF	TGTGCCAGCAGGGAACAGGGGAATAAGAACACTGAAGCTTTCTTT
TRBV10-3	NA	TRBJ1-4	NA	CAISGARATNEKLFF	TGTGCCATCAGTGGGGCAAGAGCAACTAATGAAAAACTGTTTTTT
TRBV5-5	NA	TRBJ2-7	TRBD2	CASSSGLAGGTYEQYF	TGTGCCAGCAGCTCGGGACTAGCGGGAGGGACTTACGAGCAGTACTTC
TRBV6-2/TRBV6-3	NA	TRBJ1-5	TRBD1	CASSYNDRGAIHPQHF	TGTGCCAGCAGTTACAACGACAGGGGAGCGATTCACCCCCAGCATTTT
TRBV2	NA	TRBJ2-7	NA	CASRGLLEQYF	TGTGCCAGCAGGGGGCTATTGGAGCAGTACTTC
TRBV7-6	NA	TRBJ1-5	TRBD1	CASSLWTGANQPQHF	TGTGCCAGCAGCCTATGGACAGGCGCAAATCAGCCCCAGCATTTT
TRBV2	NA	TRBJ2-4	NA	CASSEGWGIIQNIQYF	TGTGCCAGCAGTGAGGGGTGGGGCATAATCCAAAACATTCAGTACTTC
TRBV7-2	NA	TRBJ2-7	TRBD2	CASSLVDLAGVRYEQYF	TGTGCCAGCAGCCTGGTAGACCTAGCGGGAGTTCGGTACGAGCAGTACTTC
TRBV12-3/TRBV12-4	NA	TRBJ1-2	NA	CASSLDIGYGYTF	TGTGCCAGCAGTTTGGACATTGGCTATGGCTACACCTTC
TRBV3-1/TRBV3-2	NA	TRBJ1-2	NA	CASSPIESVDGYTF	TGTGCCAGCAGCCCCATCGAGTCCGTAGATGGCTACACCTTC
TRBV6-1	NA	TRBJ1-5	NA	CASSDLERQPQHF	TGTGCCAGCAGTGATTTAGAGCGGCAGCCCCAGCATTTT
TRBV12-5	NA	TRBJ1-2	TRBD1	CASADRGDYGYTF	TGTGCTAGTGCCGACAGGGGGGACTATGGCTACACCTTC
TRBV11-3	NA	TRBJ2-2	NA	CASSLGGGGTGELFF	TGTGCCAGCAGCTTAGGCGGGGGCGGGACCGGGGAGCTGTTTTTT
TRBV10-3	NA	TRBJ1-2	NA	CAISEDRRTIYGYTF	TGTGCCATCAGTGAAGACAGGCGAACTATTTACGGCTACACCTTC
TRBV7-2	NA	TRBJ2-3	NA	CASSLLITDTQYF	TGTGCCAGCAGCCTACTCATCACAGATACGCAGTATTTT
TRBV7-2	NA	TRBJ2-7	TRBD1	CASSLTGGSSYEQYF	TGTGCCAGCAGTCTGACAGGGGGGAGCTCCTACGAGCAGTACTTC
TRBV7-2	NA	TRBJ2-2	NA	CASSPRQLQLNTGELFF	TGTGCCAGCAGCCCGCGACAGCTGCAGTTGAACACCGGGGAGCTGTTTTTT
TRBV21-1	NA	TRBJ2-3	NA	CASTTEGSSTDTQYF	TGTGCCAGCACCACGGAGGGCTCTAGCACAGATACGCAGTATTTT
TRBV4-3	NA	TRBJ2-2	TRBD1	CASSQETEGQGPGNTGELFF	TGCGCCAGCAGCCAAGAAACTGAGGGACAGGGGCCCGGGAACACCGGGGAGCTGTTTTTT
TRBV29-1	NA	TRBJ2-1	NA	CSVDNQRLYNEQFF	TGCAGCGTTGATAATCAGCGCCTTTACAATGAGCAGTTCTTC
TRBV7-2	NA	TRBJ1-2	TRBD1	CASSPGTGGSYGYTF	TGTGCCAGCAGCCCAGGGACAGGGGGAAGCTATGGCTACACCTTC
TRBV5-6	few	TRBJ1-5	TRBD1	CASSHWTGSNQPQHF	TGTGCCAGCAGCCACTGGACAGGTAGCAATCAGCCCCAGCATTTT
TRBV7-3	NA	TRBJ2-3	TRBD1	CASSRDRGLPDTQYF	TGTGCCAGCAGCCGGGACAGGGGGCTCCCAGATACGCAGTATTTT
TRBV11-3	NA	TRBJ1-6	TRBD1	CASSLSDRVYNSPLHF	TGTGCCAGCAGCTTATCCGACAGGGTTTATAATTCACCCCTCCACTTT
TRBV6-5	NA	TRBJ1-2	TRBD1	CASSYSTGLIQYGYTF	TGTGCCAGCAGTTACTCGACAGGGCTAATTCAATATGGCTACACCTTC
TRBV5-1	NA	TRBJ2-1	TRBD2	CASSFTSGRMNEQFF	TGCGCCAGCAGCTTTACTAGCGGGAGGATGAATGAGCAGTTCTTC
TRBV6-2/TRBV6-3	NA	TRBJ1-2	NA	CASSYWRRMFYTF	TGTGCCAGCAGTTACTGGCGGCGAATGTTCTACACCTTC
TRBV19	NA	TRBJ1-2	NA	CASSISLDRNYGYTF	TGTGCCAGTAGTATATCTCTCGACAGGAACTATGGCTACACCTTC
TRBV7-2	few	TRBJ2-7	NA	CASSVRGYEQYF	TGTGCCAGCAGCGTACGGGGCTACGAGCAGTACTTC
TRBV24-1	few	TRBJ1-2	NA	CATSPGQRGGYTF	TGTGCCACCAGCCCCGGACAGAGGGGCGGCTACACCTTC